The rows below give T cell receptor beta chains drawn from one sample of a study of cytomegalovirus exposure and HLA in healthy donors. TCRdb's table, derived via immunoSEQ multiplex PCR, lists solely in-frame clones and lacks some. The table lists hundreds of thousands of clones, approximately 86% of them singletons, with roughly 1.2% in the top ten. Sequencing was done on a sample of PBMCs. The receptors were sampled from a woman aged 25 to 39 in good health and CMV-seropositive. The CDR3 runs from the conserved cysteine through the conserved F or W. Only part of the rows carry a size: once, few, many, or a class if the clone is expanded.

v_call	j_call	clone_size	cdr3_aa
TRBV11-3	TRBJ2-7	-	CASSLVSGGAYEQYF
TRBV7-9	TRBJ2-1	-	CASSAGLAEGNEQFF
TRBV5-1	TRBJ1-4	-	CASSPSKASEKLFF
TRBV30	TRBJ1-1	-	CVMSRITEAFF
TRBV6-5	TRBJ1-5	once	CASSYSSRADQPQHF
TRBV10-3	TRBJ2-3	-	CAISESKTGQEPDTQYF
TRBV5-1	TRBJ2-7	-	CASSIGQGEQYF
TRBV6-1	TRBJ1-1	-	CASSVYSGGTEAFF
TRBV7-9	TRBJ2-1	-	CASSSTEGLTTYNEQFF
TRBV9	TRBJ1-3	-	CASSVAWGGSGNTIYF
TRBV29-1	TRBJ2-7	-	CSASVGDEQYF
TRBV30	TRBJ1-1	-	CAWSGYRGRTEAFF
TRBV5-1	TRBJ2-7	-	CASSLTGWSSYEQYF
TRBV9	TRBJ1-1	-	CASSPYSREAFF
TRBV5-1	TRBJ2-1	-	CASSLLTNSYNEQFF
TRBV28	TRBJ2-5	few	CASSLNAGGETQYF
TRBV7-2	TRBJ2-1	-	CASSPSRNEQFF
TRBV5-1	TRBJ2-7	-	CASSIHDSYEQYF
TRBV25-1	TRBJ2-6	-	CASSEFGGSGANVLTF
TRBV4-2	TRBJ2-7	-	CASSQGTSAGYEQYF
TRBV4-1	TRBJ2-1	-	CASSQDRSRGNNEQFF
TRBV5-4	TRBJ2-1	-	CASSLGLAGAPYNEQFF
TRBV4-1	TRBJ1-5	-	CASSQGEALNQPQHF
TRBV10-3	TRBJ2-1	-	CAISASGNNEQFF
TRBV2	TRBJ2-2	few	CASSGRGLAGELFF
TRBV5-1	TRBJ2-1	-	CASSLVGGPNEQFF
TRBV25-1	TRBJ1-4	-	CASSLRDRVWFF
TRBV20-1	TRBJ2-5	-	CSASSGETQYF
TRBV10-2	TRBJ1-1	-	CASGPQGGTEAFF
TRBV6-5	TRBJ2-7	-	CASSFPGQGFYEQYF
TRBV30	TRBJ2-4	-	CAWSVLGQREYKNIQYF
TRBV29-1	TRBJ2-7	once	CSVRGGLSYEQYF
TRBV7-9	TRBJ2-7	few	CASSLAGGAYEQYF
TRBV30	TRBJ2-5	-	CAWSAAGGVGETQYF
TRBV27	TRBJ2-2	-	CASSSELGLTGELFF
TRBV5-1	TRBJ2-7	-	CASSSVAGIYEQYF
TRBV4-2	TRBJ1-2	-	CASSQERGGHYGYTF
TRBV28	TRBJ2-7	-	CASSLLRSYEQYF
TRBV19	TRBJ2-7	-	CASSIKMRVYEQYF
TRBV19	TRBJ1-5	-	CASSDGQGDSNQPQHF
TRBV9	TRBJ2-7	-	CASSPSKEGQEQYF
TRBV19	TRBJ1-5	-	CASSISRDRVVAQHF
TRBV28	TRBJ2-7	-	CASSSILAGATYEQYF
TRBV6-1	TRBJ2-7	-	CASSGPTGISYEQYF
TRBV11-3	TRBJ2-5	-	CASSLSRSIQETQYF
TRBV18	TRBJ2-4	few	CASSPPEDWVNIQYF
TRBV27	TRBJ1-1	-	CASSPGTANTEAFF
TRBV27	TRBJ1-1	-	CASSQGTEAFF
TRBV6-6	TRBJ1-2	-	CASSYQGAGSGYTF
TRBV6-5	TRBJ1-3	-	CASSYSRERAGNTIYF
TRBV19	TRBJ2-3	-	CASSISTASGSTDTQYF
TRBV5-4	TRBJ2-7	once	CASRFDRGQNYEQYF